This TCR beta chain was profiled in a study of a mutant IDH1 vaccine in newly diagnosed glioma. At the level of the study: Of treated patients, around 62% were men and about 38% women, averaging roughly 42 years. Before enrollment, patients got radiotherapy alone, temozolomide alone, or mostly the combination.

The CDR3 runs to 12 residues. Germline CDR1 is MNHNS and CDR2 is SASEGT. The V end was cut by 5 bases, the J end by 4 bases, with 6 bases between. Regarding time point: baseline, week 1 (first vaccination visit). Stated treatment: pre-vaccination baseline after standard-of-care therapy. Method: immunoSEQ multiplex PCR; TCRdb's copy keeps in-frame clones and lacks some. The table includes some 50,000 clones, approximately 90% detected once. V and J are TRBV6-1 and TRBJ2-1; D is unclear. This sequence originates from a man in his forties or fifties with glioma. The specimen was PBMCs, collected from a glioma patient treated with radiotherapy, temozolomide or both. The CDR3 nucleotides read TGTGCCAGCAGTTTAGGATACAATGAGCAGTTCTTC. Its translation is CASSLGYNEQFF.